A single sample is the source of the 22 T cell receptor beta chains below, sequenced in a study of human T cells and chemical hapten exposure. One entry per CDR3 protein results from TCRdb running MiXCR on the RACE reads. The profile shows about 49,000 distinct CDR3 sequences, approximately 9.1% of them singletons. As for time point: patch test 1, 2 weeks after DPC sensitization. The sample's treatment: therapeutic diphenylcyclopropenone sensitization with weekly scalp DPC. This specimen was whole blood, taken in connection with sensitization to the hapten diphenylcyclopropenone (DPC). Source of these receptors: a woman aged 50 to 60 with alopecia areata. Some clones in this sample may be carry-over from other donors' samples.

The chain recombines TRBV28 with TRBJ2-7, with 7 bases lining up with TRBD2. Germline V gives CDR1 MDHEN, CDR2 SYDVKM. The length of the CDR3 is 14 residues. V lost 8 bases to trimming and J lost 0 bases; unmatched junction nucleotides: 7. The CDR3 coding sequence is TGTGCCAGCCTAGCGGCAGACCTCTCCTACGAGCAGTACTTC. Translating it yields CASLAADLSYEQYF. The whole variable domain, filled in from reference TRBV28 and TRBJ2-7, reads DVKVTQSSRYLVKRTGEKVFLECVQDMDHENMFWYRQDPGLGLRLIYFSYDVKMKEKGDIPEGYSVSREKKERFSLILESASTNQTSMYLCASLAADLSYEQYFGPGTRLTVT.

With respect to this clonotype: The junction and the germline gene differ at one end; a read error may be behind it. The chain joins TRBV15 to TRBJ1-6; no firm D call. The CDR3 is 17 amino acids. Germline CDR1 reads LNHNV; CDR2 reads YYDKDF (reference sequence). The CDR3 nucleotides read TGTGTCACCAGCAGACGGACTGGGAGCTCCTATAATTCACCCCTCCACTTT. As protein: CVTSRRTGSSYNSPLHF.

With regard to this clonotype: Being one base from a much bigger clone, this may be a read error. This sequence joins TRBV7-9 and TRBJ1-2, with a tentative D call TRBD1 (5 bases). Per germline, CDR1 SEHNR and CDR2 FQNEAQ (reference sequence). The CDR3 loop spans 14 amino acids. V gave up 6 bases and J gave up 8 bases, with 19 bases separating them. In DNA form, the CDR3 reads TGTGCCAGCAGATTACCAGGGAAGGGAGTCGGCTACACCTTC. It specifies CASRLPGKGVGYTF.

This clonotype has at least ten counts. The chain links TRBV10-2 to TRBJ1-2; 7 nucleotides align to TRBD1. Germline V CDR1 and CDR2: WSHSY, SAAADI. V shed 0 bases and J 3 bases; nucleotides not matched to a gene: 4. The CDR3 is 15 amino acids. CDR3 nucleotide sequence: TGCGCCAGCAGTGAGTCTACAGGGGAGCACTATGGCTACACCTTC. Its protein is CASSESTGEHYGYTF.

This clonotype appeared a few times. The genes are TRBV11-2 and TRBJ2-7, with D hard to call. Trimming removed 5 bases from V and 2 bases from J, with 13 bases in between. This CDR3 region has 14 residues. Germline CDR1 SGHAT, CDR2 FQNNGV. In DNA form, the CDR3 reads TGTGCCAGCAGCCCGACCCCAGGCACCTACGAGCAGTACTTC. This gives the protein CASSPTPGTYEQYF.

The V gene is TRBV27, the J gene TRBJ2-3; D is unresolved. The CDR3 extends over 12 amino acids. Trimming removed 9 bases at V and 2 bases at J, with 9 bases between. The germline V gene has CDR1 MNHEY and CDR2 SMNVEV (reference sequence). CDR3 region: CASDINTDTQYF. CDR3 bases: TGTGCCAGTGACATAAACACAGATACGCAGTATTTT.

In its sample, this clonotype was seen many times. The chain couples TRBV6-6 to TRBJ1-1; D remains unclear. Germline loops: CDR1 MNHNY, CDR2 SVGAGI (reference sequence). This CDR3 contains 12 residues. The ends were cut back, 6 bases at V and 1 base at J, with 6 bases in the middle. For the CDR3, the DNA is TGTGCCAGCAGCCCCCAGAACACTGAAGCTTTCTTT. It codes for CASSPQNTEAFF.

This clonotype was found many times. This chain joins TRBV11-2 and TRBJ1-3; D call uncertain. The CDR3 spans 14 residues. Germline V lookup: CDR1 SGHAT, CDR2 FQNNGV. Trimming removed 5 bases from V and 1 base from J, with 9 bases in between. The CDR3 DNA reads TGTGCCAGCAGCATTAGCGATTCTGGAAACACCATATATTTT. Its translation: CASSISDSGNTIYF.

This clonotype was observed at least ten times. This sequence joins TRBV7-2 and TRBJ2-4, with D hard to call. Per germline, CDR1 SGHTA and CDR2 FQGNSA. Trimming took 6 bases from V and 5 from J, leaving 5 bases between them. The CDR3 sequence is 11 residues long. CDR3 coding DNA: TGTGCCAGCAGTCGTCAAAACATTCAGTACTTC. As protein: CASSRQNIQYF.

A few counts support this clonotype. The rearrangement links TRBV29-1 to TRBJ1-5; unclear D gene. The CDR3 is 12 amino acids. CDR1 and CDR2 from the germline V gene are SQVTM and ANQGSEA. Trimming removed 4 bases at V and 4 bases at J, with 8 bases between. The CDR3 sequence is CSVVTANQPQHF. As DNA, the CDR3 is TGCAGCGTTGTAACTGCTAATCAGCCCCAGCATTTT. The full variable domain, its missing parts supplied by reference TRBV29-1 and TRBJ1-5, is SAVISQKPSRDICQRGTSLTIQCQVDSQVTMMFWYRQQPGQSLTLIATANQGSEATYESGFVIDKFPISRPNLTFSTLTVSNMSPEDSSIYLCSVVTANQPQHFGDGTRLSIL.

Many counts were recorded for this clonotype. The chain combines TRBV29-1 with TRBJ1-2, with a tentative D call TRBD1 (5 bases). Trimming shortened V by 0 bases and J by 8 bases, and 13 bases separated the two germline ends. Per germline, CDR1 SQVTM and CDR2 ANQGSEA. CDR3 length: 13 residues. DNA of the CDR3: TGCAGCGTTGAAGATCTTAACAGGATAGGCTACACCTTC. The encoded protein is CSVEDLNRIGYTF. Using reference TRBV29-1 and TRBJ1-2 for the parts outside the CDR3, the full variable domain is SAVISQKPSRDICQRGTSLTIQCQVDSQVTMMFWYRQQPGQSLTLIATANQGSEATYESGFVIDKFPISRPNLTFSTLTVSNMSPEDSSIYLCSVEDLNRIGYTFGSGTRLTVV.

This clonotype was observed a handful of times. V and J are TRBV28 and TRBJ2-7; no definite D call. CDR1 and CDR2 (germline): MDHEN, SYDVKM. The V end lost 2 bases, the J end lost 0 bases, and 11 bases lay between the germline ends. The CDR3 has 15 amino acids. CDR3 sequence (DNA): TGTGCCAGCAGTTTAGCCCTCTCAAGCTCCTACGAGCAGTACTTC. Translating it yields CASSLALSSSYEQYF.

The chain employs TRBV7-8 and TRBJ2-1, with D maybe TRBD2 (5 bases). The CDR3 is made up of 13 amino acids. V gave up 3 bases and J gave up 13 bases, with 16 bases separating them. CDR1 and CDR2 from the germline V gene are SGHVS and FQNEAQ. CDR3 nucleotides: TGTGCCAGCAGCTTGTCCCAAACTAGGCATCAGTTCTTC. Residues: CASSLSQTRHQFF.

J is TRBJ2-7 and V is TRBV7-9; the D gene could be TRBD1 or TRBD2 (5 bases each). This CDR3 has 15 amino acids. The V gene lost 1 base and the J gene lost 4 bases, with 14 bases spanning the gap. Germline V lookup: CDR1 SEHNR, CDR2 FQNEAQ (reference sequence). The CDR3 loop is CASSLGDHRDYEQYF. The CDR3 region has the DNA TGTGCCAGCAGCTTAGGGGACCATAGGGATTACGAGCAGTACTTC.

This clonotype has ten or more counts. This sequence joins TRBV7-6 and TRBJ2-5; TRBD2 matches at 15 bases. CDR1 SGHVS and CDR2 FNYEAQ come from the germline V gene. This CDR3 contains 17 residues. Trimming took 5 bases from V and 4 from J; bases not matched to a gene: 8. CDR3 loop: CASSHNSGLAGGETQYF. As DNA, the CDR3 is TGTGCCAGCAGCCATAATTCGGGACTAGCGGGAGGAGAGACCCAGTACTTC. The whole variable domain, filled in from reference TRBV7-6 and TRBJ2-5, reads GAGVSQSPRYKVTKRGQDVALRCDPISGHVSLYWYRQALGQGPEFLTYFNYEAQQDKSGLPNDRFSAERPEGSISTLTIQRTEQRDSAMYRCASSHNSGLAGGETQYFGPGTRLLVL.

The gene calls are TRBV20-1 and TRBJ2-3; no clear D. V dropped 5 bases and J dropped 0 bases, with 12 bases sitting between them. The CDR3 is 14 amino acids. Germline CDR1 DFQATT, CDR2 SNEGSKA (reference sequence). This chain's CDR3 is CSASRTASTDTQYF. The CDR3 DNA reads TGCAGTGCTTCCCGGACCGCAAGCACAGATACGCAGTATTTT.

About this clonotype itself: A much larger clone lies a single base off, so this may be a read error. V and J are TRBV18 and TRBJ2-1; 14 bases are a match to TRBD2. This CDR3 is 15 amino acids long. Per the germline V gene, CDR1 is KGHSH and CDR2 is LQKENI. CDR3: CASPPPGTSGSEQFF. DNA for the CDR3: TGTGCCAGCCCACCCCCCGGGACTAGCGGGAGTGAGCAGTTCTTC. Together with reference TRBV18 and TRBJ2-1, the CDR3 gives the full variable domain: NAGVMQNPRHLVRRRGQEARLRCSPMKGHSHVYWYRQLPEEGLKFMVYLQKENIIDESGMPKERFSAEFPKEGPSILRIQQVVRGDSAAYFCASPPPGTSGSEQFFGPGTRLTVL.

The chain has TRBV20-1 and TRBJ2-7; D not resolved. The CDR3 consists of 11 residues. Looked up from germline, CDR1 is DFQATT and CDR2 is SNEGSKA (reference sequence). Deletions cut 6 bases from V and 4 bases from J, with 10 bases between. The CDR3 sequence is CSAPAVYEQYF. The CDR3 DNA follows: TGCAGTGCCCCCGCGGTATACGAGCAGTACTTC.

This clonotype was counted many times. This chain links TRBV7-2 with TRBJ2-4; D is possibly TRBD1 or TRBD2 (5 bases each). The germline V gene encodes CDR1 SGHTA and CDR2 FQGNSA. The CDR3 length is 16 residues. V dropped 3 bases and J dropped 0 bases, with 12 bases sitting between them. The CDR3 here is CASSLDTRIAKNIQYF. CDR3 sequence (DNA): TGTGCCAGCAGCTTGGACACTAGAATAGCCAAAAACATTCAGTACTTC. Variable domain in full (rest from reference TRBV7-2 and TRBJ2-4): GAGVSQSPSNKVTEKGKDVELRCDPISGHTALYWYRQSLGQGLEFLIYFQGNSAPDKSGLPSDRFSAERTGGSVSTLTIQRTQQEDSAVYLCASSLDTRIAKNIQYFGAGTRLSVL.

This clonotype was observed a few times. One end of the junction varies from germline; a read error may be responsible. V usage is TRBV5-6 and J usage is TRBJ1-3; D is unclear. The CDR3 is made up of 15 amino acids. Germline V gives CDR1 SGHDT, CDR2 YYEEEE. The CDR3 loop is CVSSGRGRSGNTIYF. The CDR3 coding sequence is TGTGTCAGCAGCGGCCGAGGCAGGTCTGGAAACACCATATATTTT.

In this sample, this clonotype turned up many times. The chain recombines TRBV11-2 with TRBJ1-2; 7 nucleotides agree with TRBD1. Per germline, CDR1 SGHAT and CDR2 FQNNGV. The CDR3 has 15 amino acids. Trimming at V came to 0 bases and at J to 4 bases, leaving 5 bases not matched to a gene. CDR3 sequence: CASSLDPGGSYGYTF. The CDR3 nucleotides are TGTGCCAGCAGCTTAGATCCAGGGGGGTCCTATGGCTACACCTTC.

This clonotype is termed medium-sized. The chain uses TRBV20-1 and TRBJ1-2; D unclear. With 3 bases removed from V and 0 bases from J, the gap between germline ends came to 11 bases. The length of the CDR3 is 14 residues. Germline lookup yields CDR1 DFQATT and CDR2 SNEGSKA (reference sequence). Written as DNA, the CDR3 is TGCAGTGCTAGGACGGGGTCCACTAACTATGGCTACACCTTC. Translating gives CSARTGSTNYGYTF.